This T cell receptor (beta chain) emerged from a study of human T cells and chemical hapten exposure. Turning to the study itself: Epicutaneous patch tests delivered 0.01% DPC to the upper back, with evaluation at 6 days. Patients having alopecia areata, totalis or universalis were mostly female.

V was trimmed by 0 bases and J by 7 bases, leaving 13 bases between them. There are 15 residues in the CDR3. Study observations and caveats: Expanded TCRs created a significantly greater count of big CDR3 similarity clusters than controls did.

The time point here: patch test 3, about 24 weeks after DPC sensitization. Noted treatment: therapeutic diphenylcyclopropenone sensitization with weekly scalp DPC. Notes on this clonotype: Its antigen is as yet unknown.

During construction of the library, unique molecular identifiers were attached to individual cDNA molecules for quantitative, reproducible TCR counting. A single record per CDR3 protein comes from TCRdb applying MiXCR to the RACE reads. The repertoire holds more than 150,000 distinct CDR3 sequences, with 24% as singletons. This chain links TRBV12-3 or TRBV12-4 with TRBJ1-5; D gene ambiguous. Source: whole blood, taken in connection with sensitization to the hapten diphenylcyclopropenone (DPC). The sequence was collected from a middle-aged woman with alopecia areata. Some clones in this sample may be carry-over from other donors' samples. The DNA for the CDR3 is TGTGCCAGCAGTTTAGCGCGTGGATTGACCCAGCCCCAGCATTTT. Amino acid sequence: CASSLARGLTQPQHF.